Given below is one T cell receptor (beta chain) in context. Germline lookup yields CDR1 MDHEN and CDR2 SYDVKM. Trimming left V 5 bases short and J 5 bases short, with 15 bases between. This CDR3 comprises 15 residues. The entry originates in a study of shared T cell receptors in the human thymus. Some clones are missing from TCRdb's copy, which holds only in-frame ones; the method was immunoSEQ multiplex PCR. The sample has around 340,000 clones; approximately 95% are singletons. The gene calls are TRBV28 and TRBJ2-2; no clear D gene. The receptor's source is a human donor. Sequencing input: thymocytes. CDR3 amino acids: CASSLTSEGTGELFF. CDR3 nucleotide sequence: TGTGCCAGCAGTCTAACAAGCGAAGGGACCGGGGAGCTGTTTTTT.